This entry is about one TCR beta chain. These data belong to a study of control samples from healthy donors and cancer patients. Data came from immunoSEQ multiplex PCR; TCRdb stores just in-frame clones and leaves some out. Among about 110,000 clones listed, 75% to 90% were seen once. Trimming stripped 4 bases from V and 5 bases from J, with 21 bases between. Germline V gene lookup returns CDR1 MNHEY and CDR2 SVGEGT. The CDR3 consists of 16 residues. Sequences were obtained from blood. The chain links TRBV6-2 or TRBV6-3 to TRBJ2-7, with D tentatively TRBD1 (6 bases). This clonotype originated in a woman between 50 and 59 years old in good health. CDR3 bases: TGTGCCAGCAGTTCCCAACTACAGGGACCTCTCAACGAGCAGTACGTC. Translation gives CASSSQLQGPLNEQYV.